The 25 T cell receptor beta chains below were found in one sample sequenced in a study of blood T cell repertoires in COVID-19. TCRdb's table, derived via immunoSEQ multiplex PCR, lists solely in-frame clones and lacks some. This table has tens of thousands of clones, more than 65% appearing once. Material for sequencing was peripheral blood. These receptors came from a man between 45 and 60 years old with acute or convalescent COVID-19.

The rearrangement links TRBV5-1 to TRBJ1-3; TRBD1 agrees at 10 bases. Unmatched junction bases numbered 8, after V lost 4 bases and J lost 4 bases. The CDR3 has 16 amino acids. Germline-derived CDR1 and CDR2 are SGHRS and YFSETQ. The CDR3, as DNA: TGCGCCAGCAGCGACCGACAGGGGGCGCGGGGAAACACCATATATTTT. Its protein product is CASSDRQGARGNTIYF.

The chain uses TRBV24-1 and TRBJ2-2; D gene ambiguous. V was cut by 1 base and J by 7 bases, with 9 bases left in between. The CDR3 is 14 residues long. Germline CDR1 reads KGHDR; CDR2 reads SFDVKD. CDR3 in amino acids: CATSDFPRIGELFF. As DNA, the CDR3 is TGTGCCACCAGTGATTTTCCTAGGATCGGGGAGCTGTTTTTT.

The CDR3 DNA reads as TGTGCCAGCAGTTACGATTCCGGGGTAGGTAGCAATCAGCCCCAGCATTTT. As protein: CASSYDSGVGSNQPQHF. J is TRBJ1-5 and V is TRBV6-2 or TRBV6-3; D remains unclear. Trimming shortened V by 2 bases and J by 0 bases, and 14 bases separated the two germline ends. This CDR3 has 17 residues. From germline, CDR1 is MNHEY and CDR2 SVGEGT.

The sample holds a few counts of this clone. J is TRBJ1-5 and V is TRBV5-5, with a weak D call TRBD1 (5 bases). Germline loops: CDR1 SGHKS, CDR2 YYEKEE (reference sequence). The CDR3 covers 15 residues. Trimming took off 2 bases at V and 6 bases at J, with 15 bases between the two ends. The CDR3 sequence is CASSFADSGVQPQHF. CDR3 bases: TGTGCCAGCAGCTTTGCCGACAGTGGCGTTCAGCCCCAGCATTTT.

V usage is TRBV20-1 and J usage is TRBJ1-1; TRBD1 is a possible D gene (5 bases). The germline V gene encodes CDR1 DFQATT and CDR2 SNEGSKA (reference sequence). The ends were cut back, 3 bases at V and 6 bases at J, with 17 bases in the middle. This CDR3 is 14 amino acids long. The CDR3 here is CSASPRGRSSEAFF. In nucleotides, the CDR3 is TGCAGTGCTAGTCCTAGGGGTAGGAGCTCTGAAGCTTTCTTT.

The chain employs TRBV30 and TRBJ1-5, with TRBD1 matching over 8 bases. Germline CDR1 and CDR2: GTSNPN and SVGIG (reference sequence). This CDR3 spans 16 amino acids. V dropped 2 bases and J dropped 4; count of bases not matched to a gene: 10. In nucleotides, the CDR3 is TGTGCCTGGAGTCTACCGACAGGGGCCGCGAATCAGCCCCAGCATTTT. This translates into CAWSLPTGAANQPQHF.

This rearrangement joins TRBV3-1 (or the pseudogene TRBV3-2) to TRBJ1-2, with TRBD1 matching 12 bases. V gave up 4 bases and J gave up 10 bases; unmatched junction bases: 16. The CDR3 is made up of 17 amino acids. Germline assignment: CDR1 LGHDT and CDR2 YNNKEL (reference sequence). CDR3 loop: CASSRGTGGASTPFYTF. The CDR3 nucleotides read TGTGCCAGCAGCCGTGGGACAGGGGGCGCTTCCACCCCATTCTACACCTTC.

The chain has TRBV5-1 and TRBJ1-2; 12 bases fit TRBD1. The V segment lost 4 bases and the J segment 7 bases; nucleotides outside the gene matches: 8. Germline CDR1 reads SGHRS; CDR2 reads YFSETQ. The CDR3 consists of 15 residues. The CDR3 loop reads CASSPGQGAASGYTF. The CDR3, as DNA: TGCGCCAGCAGCCCGGGACAGGGGGCTGCTAGTGGCTACACCTTC.

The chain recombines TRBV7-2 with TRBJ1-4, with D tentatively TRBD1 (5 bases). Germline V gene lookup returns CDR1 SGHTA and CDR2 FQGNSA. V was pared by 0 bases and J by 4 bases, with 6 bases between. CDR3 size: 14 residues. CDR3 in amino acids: CASSLAGGNEKLFF. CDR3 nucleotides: TGTGCCAGCAGCTTAGCGGGGGGTAATGAAAAACTGTTTTTT.

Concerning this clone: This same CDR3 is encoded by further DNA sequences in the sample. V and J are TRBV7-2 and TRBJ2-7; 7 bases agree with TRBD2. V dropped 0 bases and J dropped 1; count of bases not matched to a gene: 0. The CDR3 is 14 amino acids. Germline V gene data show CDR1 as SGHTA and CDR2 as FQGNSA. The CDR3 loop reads CASSLAGGSYEQYF. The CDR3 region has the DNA TGTGCCAGCAGCTTAGCGGGGGGGTCCTACGAGCAGTACTTC.

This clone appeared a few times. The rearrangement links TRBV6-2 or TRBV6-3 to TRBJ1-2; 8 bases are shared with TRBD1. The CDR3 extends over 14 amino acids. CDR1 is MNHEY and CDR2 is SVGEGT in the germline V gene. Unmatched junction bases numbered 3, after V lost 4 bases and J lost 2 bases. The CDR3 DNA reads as TGTGCCAGCAGTTCGGACAGGGAGAACTATGGCTACACCTTC. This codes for CASSSDRENYGYTF.

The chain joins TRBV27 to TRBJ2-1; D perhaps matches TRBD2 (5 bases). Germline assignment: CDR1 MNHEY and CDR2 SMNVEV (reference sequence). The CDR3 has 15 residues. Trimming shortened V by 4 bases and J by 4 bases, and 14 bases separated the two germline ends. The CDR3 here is CASSYTGRTYNEQFF. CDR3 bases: TGTGCCAGCAGTTATACGGGCCGGACTTACAATGAGCAGTTCTTC.

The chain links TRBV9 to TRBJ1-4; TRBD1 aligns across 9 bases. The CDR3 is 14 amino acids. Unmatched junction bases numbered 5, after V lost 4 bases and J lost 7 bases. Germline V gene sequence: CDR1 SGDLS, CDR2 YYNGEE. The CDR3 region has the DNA TGTGCCAGCAGCAATGACAGGGGGTTTGAAAAACTGTTTTTT. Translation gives CASSNDRGFEKLFF.

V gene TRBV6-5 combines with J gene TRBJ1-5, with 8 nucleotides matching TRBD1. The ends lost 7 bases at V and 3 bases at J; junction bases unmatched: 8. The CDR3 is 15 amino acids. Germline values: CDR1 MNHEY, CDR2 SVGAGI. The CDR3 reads CASNEGTGPNQPQHF. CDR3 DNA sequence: TGTGCCAGCAACGAAGGGACAGGCCCCAATCAGCCCCAGCATTTT.

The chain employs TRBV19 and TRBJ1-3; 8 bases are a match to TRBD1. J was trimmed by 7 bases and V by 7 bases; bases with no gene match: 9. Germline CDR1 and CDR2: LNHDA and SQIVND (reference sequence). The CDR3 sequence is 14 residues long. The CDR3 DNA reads TGTGCCAGTACCCCAGGGGGCATCGTGAACACCATATATTTT. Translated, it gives CASTPGGIVNTIYF. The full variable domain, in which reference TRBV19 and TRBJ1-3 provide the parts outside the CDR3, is DGGITQSPKYLFRKEGQNVTLSCEQNLNHDAMYWYRQDPGQGLRLIYYSQIVNDFQKGDIAEGYSVSREKKESFPLTVTSAQKNPTAFYLCASTPGGIVNTIYFGEGSWLTVV.

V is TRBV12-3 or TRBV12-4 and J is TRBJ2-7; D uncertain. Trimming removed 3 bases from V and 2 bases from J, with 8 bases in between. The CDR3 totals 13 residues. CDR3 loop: CASSFGFTYEQYF. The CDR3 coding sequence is TGTGCCAGCAGTTTCGGGTTCACCTACGAGCAGTACTTC.

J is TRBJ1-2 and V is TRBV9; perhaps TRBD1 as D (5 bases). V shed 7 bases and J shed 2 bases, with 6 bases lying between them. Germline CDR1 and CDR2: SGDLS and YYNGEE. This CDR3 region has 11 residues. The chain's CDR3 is CASGANYGYTF. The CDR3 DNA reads TGTGCCAGCGGGGCAAACTATGGCTACACCTTC. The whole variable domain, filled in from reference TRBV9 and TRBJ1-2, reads DSGVTQTPKHLITATGQRVTLRCSPRSGDLSVYWYQQSLDQGLQFLIQYYNGEERAKGNILERFSAQQFPDLHSELNLSSLELGDSALYFCASGANYGYTFGSGTRLTVV.

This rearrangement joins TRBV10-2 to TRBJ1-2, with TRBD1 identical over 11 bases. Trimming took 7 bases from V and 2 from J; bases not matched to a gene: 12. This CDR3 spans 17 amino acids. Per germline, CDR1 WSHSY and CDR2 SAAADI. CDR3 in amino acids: CASTPGTGGRLNYGYTF. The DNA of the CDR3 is TGCGCCAGCACCCCAGGGACAGGGGGTAGATTAAACTATGGCTACACCTTC.

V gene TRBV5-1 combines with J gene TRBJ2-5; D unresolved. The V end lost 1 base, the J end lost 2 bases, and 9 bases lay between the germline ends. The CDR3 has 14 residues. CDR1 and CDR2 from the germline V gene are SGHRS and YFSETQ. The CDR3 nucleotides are TGCGCCAGCAGCTTGATTCTGCGGCAAGAGACCCAGTACTTC. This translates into CASSLILRQETQYF.

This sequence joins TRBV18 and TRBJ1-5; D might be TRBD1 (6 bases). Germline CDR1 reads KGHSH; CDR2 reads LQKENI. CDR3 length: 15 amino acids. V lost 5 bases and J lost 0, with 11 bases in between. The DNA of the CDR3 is TGTGCCAGCTCAACAGGGAAGAATAGCAATCAGCCCCAGCATTTT. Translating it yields CASSTGKNSNQPQHF.

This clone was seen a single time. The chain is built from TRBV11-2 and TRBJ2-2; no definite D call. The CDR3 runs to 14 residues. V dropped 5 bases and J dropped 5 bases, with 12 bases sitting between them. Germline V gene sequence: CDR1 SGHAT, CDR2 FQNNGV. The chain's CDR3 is CASSNLSPTGELFF. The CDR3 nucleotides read TGTGCCAGCAGCAACTTGAGCCCAACCGGGGAGCTGTTTTTT.

CDR3 DNA: TGTGCCAGCAGCCCCGATGAGAGAGGTGAAAAACTGTTTTTT. It specifies CASSPDERGEKLFF. The genes are TRBV7-9 and TRBJ1-4, with D uncertain. The ends were cut back, 5 bases at V and 7 bases at J, with 14 bases in the middle. The CDR3 is made up of 14 amino acids. CDR1 is SEHNR, CDR2 FQNEAQ, per germline (reference sequence).

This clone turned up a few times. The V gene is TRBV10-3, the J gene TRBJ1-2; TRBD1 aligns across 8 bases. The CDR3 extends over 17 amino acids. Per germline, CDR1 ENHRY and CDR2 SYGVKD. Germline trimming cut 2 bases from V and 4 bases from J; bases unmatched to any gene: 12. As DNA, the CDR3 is TGTGCCATCAGTGAGAGCTACAGGGGGTCAAAAGGCTATGGCTACACCTTC. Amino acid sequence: CAISESYRGSKGYGYTF.

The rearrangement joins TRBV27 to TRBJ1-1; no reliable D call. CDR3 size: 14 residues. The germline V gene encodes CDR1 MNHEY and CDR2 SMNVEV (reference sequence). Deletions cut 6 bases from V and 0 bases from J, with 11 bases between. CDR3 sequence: CASSPPGVNTEAFF. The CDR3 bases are TGTGCCAGCAGCCCTCCCGGGGTGAACACTGAAGCTTTCTTT.

CDR3 in DNA: TGTGCCAGCAGGGGGACGGACAGCACGGATCAGCCCCAGCATTTT. It translates to CASRGTDSTDQPQHF. The J gene is TRBJ1-5, the V gene TRBV2; tentatively, D is TRBD1 (6 bases). Germline values: CDR1 SNHLY, CDR2 FYNNEI. The V and J ends lost 6 bases and 5 bases respectively, with 17 bases between them. The CDR3 totals 15 residues.